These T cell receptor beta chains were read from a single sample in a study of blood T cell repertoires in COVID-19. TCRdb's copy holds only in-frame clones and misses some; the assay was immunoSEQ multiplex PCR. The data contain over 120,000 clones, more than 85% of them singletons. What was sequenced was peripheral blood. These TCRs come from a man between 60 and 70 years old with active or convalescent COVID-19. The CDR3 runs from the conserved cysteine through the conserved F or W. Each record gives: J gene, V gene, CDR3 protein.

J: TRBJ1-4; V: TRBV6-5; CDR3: CASSSQGGGLNEKLFF
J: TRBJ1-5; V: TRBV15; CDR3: CATSRDVSQTLSNQPQHF
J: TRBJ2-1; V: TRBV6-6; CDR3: CGVRDSSYNEQFF
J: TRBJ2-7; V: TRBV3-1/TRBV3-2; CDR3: CASSKVGPYEQYF
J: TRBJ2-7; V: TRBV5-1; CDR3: CASSLVAGGSYEQYF
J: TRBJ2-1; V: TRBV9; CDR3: CASSVVPRGLEQFF
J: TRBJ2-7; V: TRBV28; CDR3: CASTPSGGNLYEQYF
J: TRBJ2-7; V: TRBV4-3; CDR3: CASSQGQASYEQYF
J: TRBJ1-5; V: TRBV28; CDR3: CASSLSGRGQPQHF
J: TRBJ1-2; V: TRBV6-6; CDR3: CASSSQQGSYGYTF
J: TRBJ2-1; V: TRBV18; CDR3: CASSPGLKGYNEQFF
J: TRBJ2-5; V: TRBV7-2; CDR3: CASSLGGARAETQYF
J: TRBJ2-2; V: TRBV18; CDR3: CASSPQPGWAGELFF
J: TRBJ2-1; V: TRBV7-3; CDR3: CASSLPQGMGNEQFF